The rows below give T cell receptor beta chains drawn from one sample of a study of T cell repertoires in cytomegalovirus infection. Their specific antigens are unknown. MiXCR, applied by TCRdb to the reads, yields one record per CDR3 protein. The repertoire includes some 200,000 distinct CDR3 sequences, around 35% of them detected once, and 55% to 60% sits in the top ten. The starting material was CD8+ T cells from cultured PBMCs, obtained from culture after CMV antigen stimulation. The receptor set was obtained from a human donor in good health (CMV status not recorded). Some clones in this sample may be carry-over from other donors' samples. Both conserved end residues are trimmed from each CDR3. Not every row has a clone size; where given, it reads once, few, many or a size class.

clone_size v_call cdr3_aa
- TRBV9 ASSGEGTSTDTQY
- TRBV27 ASSGQGAYEQY
- TRBV7-3 ASSLAPRLEQF
- TRBV11-2 ASSGQGEQPQH
- TRBV7-6 ASSSRASGRANEQF
few TRBV7-9 ASSLVSGAYNEQF
- TRBV7-9 ASSAAGGTGELF
- TRBV28 ASSYRVISGGTGELF
few TRBV4-1 ASSQDRSGANVLT
few TRBV7-3 ASSSRPGQSSYEQY
- TRBV7-9 ASSVTGGQLWGYT
- TRBV11-2 ASSFMRRRDEQF
- TRBV20-1 SASSVAGAYEQY
- TRBV2 ASSGGKTQY
- TRBV7-4 ASSLDGITYGYT
- TRBV19 ASREREGSYEQF
- TRBV19 ASRHTPEYPPNEQF
few TRBV27 ASSYSAGDLFEQY
few TRBV14 ASSQVVIDTGELF
few TRBV7-3 ASSPVRRGANTGELF
few TRBV12-3/TRBV12-4 ASSFTSGGFQETQY
- TRBV27 ASSPGTHWEATQY
once TRBV4-1 ASSPGTGREKLF
- TRBV27 ASSLSAGLRLNEQF
few TRBV19 ASSSPGGKGAGELF
- TRBV19 ASSMNSYSSYEQY
- TRBV19 ASERYTEAF
- TRBV7-3 ASSLGRRGRNEQF
few TRBV6-5 ASSTFSGTGASYEQY
- TRBV29-1 SVAGTGGSKLF
- TRBV7-3 ASSSFREQGSYNEQF
- TRBV7-6 ASSPRDGQNTGELF
- TRBV27 ASSLSVGSVAPLH
few TRBV7-6 ASTPTGEDNEQF
few TRBV7-9 ASGLLQGSGTEAF
- TRBV12-3/TRBV12-4 ASRDSTKTQY
- TRBV14 ASSQDPGLSFYNEQF
- TRBV10-2 ASSVGDEQY
- TRBV7-3 ASSLGVGPLYEQY
few TRBV14 ASSQDRRGSYYGYT
once TRBV2 ASIGNEQY
- TRBV7-9 ATRGPGASAQF
- TRBV6-4 ASSDPTGRYT
- TRBV6-5 ASSSGTSGFVETQY
few TRBV28 ASSQGQAGNEKLF
once TRBV28 ASRVGGEAF